The present TCR beta chain was sequenced within a study of neurological immune-mediated disorders (dated by TCRdb to the late 2010s). About the investigation overall: Peripheral blood TCR-beta repertoires from patients with HTLV-I-associated myelopathy (HAM/TSP), patients with multiple sclerosis, and healthy controls were compared in the study using UMI-based sequencing. The approximately 100 TCR-beta libraries included longitudinal samples, technical triplicates and paired sorted CD4+ and CD8+ T-cell subsets alongside PBMC samples. Of the approximately 68 subjects in the cohort, about 14 were HAM/TSP patients, some 34 were multiple sclerosis patients, and some 20 were healthy controls. Overall study results and their limits: No identical CDR3 amino acid sequences were shared among expanded clones across subjects, suggesting private TCR-beta repertoires in all groups. TCR clonal expansion was highest in HAM/TSP patients and lowest in MS patients, with MS patients falling below even healthy controls.

The healthy controls were volunteers from a blood bank in Maryland, USA. For unsorted PBMC libraries, 2 million PBMCs were used after storage in RNAlater at -80 degrees C until RNA extraction. Peripheral blood was subjected to Ficoll-Hypaque density gradient centrifugation to isolate PBMCs, which were then cryopreserved in liquid nitrogen. To synthesize cDNA, template-switch 5'RACE was performed with a primer carrying a 10-nucleotide random unique molecular identifier so that each TCR transcript was tagged. Each sequencing run produced over 160 million TCR-beta sequences covering 15-18 subjects. Total RNA was extracted with the RNeasy kit. The KAPA Real-time Library Amplification kit was used to amplify TCR-beta VDJ regions with primers for the TCR constant region and the 5'RACE anchor. Sample indexes and Illumina adaptors were added in a first PCR, after which library yield was increased in a second PCR. After purification with Ampure beads, the TCR product of roughly 650 bp was size-selected on a 2% E-gel SizeSelection system. Before pooling, library quality was checked on a Bioanalyzer, concentration was measured with Qubit, and libraries were quantified with the Kapa Library Quantification kit. Paired-end 2 x 150 bp sequencing of the libraries was performed on an Illumina HiSeq 2500. To increase sequence diversity, about 23-32% phiX was spiked into each library pool. Per the source publication's procedure: The UMI-based MiGEC pipeline processed quality-filtered reads and removed over 85% of raw TCR sequences during error correction. IMGT germline references were used for aligning VDJ genes, and each clonotype was defined as a unique CDR3 amino acid sequence together with its V-J genes. Clonal expansion, Shannon diversity and CDR3 relatedness were evaluated with VDJtools (CalcPairwiseDistances, ClusterSamples), while phylogenetic trees were built in CLCbio workbench. Expanded clones were defined as having at least 8 unique UMIs, based on coefficient-of-variation modelling across technical triplicates. TCRdb reanalyzed the raw reads on its own, using fastp at Q25 for trimming and MiXCR for clone calling, and kept in-frame beta chains. Every entry covers one CDR3 protein and lists the most common genes and DNA from its rows. The V and J calls, along with clone size, are taken from TCRdb and not from the paper's own processing. Counted in this sample were approximately 74,000 distinct CDR3 sequences; about 9.4% of them appeared once. 1.5% to 2% of the sample belongs to the ten largest clones.

CDR1 is given as MNHEY and CDR2 as SVGAGI, both from the germline V gene. At the junction V is shortened by 6 bases and J by 0 bases, with 11 bases in between. The cysteine opens and the phenylalanine closes a CDR3 of 15 amino acids. Left in the record is the CDR3 DNA by itself, 45 bases read in frame from the first base. This clonotype was recorded many times. Its antigen is unknown. Base quality data are lacking; no much larger clone is found one base away. Sequenced input: PBMCs. The sequence came from a man aged 50 to 60 in good health. This sequence uses TRBV6-5 and TRBJ1-4, with the identity of the D gene unclear. CDR3 region: CASRLGSATNEKLFF. The nucleotides read TGTGCCAGCAGGCTGGGCAGCGCAACTAATGAAAAACTGTTTTTT.